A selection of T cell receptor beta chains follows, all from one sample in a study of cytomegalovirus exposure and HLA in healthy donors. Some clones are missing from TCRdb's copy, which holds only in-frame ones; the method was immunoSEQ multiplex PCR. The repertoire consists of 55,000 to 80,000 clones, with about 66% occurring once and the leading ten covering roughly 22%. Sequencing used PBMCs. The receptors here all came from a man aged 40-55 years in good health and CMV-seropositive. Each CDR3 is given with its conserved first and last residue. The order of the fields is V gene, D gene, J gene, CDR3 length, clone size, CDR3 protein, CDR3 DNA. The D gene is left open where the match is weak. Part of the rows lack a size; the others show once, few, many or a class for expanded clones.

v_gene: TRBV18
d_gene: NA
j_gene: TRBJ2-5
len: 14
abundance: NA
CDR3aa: CASSLRGVGETQYF
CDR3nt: TGTGCCAGCTCCCTCAGGGGGGTCGGAGAGACCCAGTACTTC

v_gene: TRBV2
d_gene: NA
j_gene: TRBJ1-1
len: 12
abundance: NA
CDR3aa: CASRRQNTEAFF
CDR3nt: TGTGCCAGCAGGAGGCAAAACACTGAAGCTTTCTTT

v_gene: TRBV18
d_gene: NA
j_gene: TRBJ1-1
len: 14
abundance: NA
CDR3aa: CASSPQGMYTEAFF
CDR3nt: TGTGCCAGCTCACCTCAGGGGATGTACACTGAAGCTTTCTTT

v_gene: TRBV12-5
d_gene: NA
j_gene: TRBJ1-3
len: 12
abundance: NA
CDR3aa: CASGSDLNTIYF
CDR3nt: TGTGCTAGTGGGTCCGACTTGAACACCATATATTTT

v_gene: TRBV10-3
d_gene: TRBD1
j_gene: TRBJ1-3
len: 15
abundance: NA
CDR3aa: CAIGTGEGFGNTIYF
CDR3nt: TGTGCCATTGGGACAGGGGAAGGCTTTGGAAACACCATATATTTT

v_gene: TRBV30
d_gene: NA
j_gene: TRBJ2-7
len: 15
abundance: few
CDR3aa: CASSQRGRGAYEQYF
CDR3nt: TGTGCCAGCAGCCAGAGGGGCAGGGGGGCCTACGAGCAGTACTTC

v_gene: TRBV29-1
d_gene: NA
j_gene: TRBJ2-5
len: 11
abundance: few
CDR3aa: CSATTGLEQYF
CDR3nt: TGCAGCGCCACAACAGGGTTAGAGCAGTACTTC

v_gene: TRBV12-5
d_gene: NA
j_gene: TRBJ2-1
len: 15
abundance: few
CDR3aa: CASGRTVNSYNEQFF
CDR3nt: TGTGCTAGTGGGCGGACTGTAAACTCCTACAATGAGCAGTTCTTC

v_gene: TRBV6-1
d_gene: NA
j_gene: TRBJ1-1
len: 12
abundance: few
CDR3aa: CASRTVNTEAFF
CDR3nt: TGTGCCAGCAGAACGGTAAACACTGAAGCTTTCTTT

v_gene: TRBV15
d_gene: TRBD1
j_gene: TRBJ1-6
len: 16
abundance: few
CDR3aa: CATSRGTGSGNSPLHF
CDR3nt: TGTGCCACCAGCAGGGGGACAGGGTCCGGGAATTCACCCCTCCACTTT

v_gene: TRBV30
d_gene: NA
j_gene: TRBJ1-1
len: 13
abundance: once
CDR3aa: CAWSEGRYTEAFF
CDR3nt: TGTGCCTGGAGTGAGGGGAGGTATACTGAAGCTTTCTTT

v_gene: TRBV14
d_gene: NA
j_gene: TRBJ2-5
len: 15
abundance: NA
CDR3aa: CASSQDRGGEETQYF
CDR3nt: TGTGCCAGCAGCCAAGATCGAGGGGGTGAAGAGACCCAGTACTTC

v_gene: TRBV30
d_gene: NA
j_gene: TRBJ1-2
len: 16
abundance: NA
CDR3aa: CAWSGSRGNPTYGYTF
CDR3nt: TGTGCCTGGAGCGGGTCCAGGGGTAACCCGACCTATGGCTACACCTTC

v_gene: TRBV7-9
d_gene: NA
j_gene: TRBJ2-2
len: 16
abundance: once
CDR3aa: CASSLGVTSIAGELFF
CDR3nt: TGTGCCAGCAGCCTAGGTGTAACTAGTATCGCCGGGGAGCTGTTTTTT

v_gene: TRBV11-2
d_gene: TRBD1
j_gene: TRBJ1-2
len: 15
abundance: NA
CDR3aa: CASSLQGANSYGYTF
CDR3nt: TGTGCCAGCAGCCTACAGGGGGCGAACTCCTATGGCTACACCTTC

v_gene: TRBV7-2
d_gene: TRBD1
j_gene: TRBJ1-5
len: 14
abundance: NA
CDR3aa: CASSTTGANQPQHF
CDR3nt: TGTGCCAGCAGCACTACAGGGGCCAATCAGCCCCAGCATTTT

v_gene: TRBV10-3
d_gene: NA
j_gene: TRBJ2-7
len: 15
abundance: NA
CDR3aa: CAISESWEEGHEQYF
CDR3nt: TGTGCCATCAGTGAGTCATGGGAGGAAGGCCACGAGCAGTACTTC

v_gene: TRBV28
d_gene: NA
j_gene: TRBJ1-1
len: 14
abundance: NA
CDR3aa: CASSLQGSGTEAFF
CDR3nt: TGTGCCAGCAGTTTACAGGGGTCCGGCACTGAAGCTTTCTTT

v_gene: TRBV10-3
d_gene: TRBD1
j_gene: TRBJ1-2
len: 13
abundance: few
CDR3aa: CAIRGQGGYGYTF
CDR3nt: TGTGCCATCCGGGGACAGGGGGGCTATGGCTACACCTTC

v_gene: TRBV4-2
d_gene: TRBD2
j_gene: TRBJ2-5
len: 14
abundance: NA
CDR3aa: CASSPRGAVETQYF
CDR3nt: TGTGCCAGCAGCCCGCGGGGGGCGGTCGAGACCCAGTACTTC

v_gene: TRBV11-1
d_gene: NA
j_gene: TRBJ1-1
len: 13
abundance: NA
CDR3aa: CASSPRGVTEAFF
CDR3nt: TGTGCCAGCAGCCCCAGGGGTGTCACTGAAGCTTTCTTT

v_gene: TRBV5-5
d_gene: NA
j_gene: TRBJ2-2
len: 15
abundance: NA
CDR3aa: CASSLWTLNTGELFF
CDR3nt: TGTGCCAGCAGCTTGTGGACTTTGAACACCGGGGAGCTGTTTTTT

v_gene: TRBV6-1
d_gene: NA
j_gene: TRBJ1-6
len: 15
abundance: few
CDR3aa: CASSEGPVYNSPLHF
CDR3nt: TGTGCCAGCAGTGAAGGGCCCGTCTATAATTCACCCCTCCACTTT

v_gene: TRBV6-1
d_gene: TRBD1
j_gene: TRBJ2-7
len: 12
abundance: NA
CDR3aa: CASSQQGDEQYF
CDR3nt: TGTGCCAGCAGTCAACAGGGGGACGAGCAGTACTTC

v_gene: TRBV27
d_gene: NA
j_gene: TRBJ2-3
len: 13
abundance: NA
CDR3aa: CASSPLREDTQYF
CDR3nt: TGTGCCAGCAGCCCCCTTCGCGAAGATACGCAGTATTTT

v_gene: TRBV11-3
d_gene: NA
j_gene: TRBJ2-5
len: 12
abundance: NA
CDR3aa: CASRGVRETQYF
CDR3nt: TGTGCCAGCAGGGGCGTCCGGGAGACCCAGTACTTC

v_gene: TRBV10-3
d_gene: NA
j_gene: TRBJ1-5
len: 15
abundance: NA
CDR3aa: CAIPRSGAGNQPQHF
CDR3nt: TGTGCCATCCCGAGGTCAGGGGCTGGAAATCAGCCCCAGCATTTT

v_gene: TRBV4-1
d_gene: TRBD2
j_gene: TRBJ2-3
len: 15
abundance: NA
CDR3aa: CASSPLAGGTDTQYF
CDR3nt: TGCGCCAGCAGCCCCCTAGCGGGGGGCACAGATACGCAGTATTTT

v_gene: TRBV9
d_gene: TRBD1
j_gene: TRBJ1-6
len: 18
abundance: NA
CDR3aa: CASSGGTGQDVGNSPLHF
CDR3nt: TGTGCCAGCAGCGGCGGGACAGGGCAAGATGTGGGGAATTCACCCCTCCACTTT

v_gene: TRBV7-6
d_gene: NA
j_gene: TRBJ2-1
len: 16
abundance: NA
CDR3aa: CASSLAPWSSYNEQFF
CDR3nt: TGTGCCAGCAGCTTAGCGCCGTGGAGCTCCTACAATGAGCAGTTCTTC

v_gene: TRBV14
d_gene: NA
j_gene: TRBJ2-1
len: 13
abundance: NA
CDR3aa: CASSQVQGYEQFF
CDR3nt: TGTGCCAGCAGCCAAGTACAGGGATACGAGCAGTTCTTC

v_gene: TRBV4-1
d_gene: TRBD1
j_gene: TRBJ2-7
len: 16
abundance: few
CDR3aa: CASSQEVGTGAYEQYF
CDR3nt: TGCGCCAGCAGCCAAGAGGTAGGGACAGGGGCCTACGAGCAGTACTTC

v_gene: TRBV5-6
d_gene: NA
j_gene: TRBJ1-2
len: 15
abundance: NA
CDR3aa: CASSLEQIPPYGYTF
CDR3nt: TGTGCCAGCAGCTTGGAACAGATCCCCCCTTATGGCTACACCTTC

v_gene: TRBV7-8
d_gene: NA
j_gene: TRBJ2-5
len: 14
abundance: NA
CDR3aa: CASSLGTVQETQYF
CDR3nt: TGTGCCAGCAGCCTCGGGACTGTTCAAGAGACCCAGTACTTC

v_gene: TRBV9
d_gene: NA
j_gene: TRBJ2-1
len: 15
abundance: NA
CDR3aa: CASSVVGARGHEQFF
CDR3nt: TGTGCCAGCAGCGTAGTGGGGGCCAGGGGCCATGAGCAGTTCTTC

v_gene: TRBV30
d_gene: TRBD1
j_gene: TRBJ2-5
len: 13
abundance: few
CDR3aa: CASTRGRQETQYF
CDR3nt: TGTGCCTCCACCAGGGGGCGCCAAGAGACCCAGTACTTC

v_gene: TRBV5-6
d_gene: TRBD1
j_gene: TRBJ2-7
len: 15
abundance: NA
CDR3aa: CASSLWGQSTYEQYF
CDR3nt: TGTGCCAGCAGCCTATGGGGACAGAGCACCTACGAGCAGTACTTC

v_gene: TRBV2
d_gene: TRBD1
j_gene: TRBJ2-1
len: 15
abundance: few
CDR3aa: CASRSGTGGNNEQFF
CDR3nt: TGTGCCAGCAGATCCGGGACAGGGGGTAACAATGAGCAGTTCTTC